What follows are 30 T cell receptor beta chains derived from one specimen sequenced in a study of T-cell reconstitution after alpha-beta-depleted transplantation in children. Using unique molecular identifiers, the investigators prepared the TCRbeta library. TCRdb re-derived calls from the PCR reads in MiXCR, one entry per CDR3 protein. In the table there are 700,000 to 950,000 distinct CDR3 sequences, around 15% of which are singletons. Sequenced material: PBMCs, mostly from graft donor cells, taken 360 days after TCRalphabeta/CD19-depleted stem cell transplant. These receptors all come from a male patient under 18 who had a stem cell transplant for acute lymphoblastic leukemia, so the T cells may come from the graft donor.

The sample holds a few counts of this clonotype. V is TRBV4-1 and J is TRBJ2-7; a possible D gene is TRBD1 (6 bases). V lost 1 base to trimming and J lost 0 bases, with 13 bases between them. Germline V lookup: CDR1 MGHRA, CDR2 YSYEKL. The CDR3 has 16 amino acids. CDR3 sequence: CASSQVRGAGSYEQYF. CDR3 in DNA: TGCGCCAGCAGCCAAGTCAGGGGCGCCGGCTCCTACGAGCAGTACTTC.

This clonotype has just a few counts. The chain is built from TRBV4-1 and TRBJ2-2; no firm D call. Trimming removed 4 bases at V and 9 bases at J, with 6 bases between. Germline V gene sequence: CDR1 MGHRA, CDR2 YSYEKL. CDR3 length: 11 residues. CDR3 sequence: CASSRERELFF. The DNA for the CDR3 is TGCGCCAGCAGCCGTGAGAGGGAGCTGTTTTTT.

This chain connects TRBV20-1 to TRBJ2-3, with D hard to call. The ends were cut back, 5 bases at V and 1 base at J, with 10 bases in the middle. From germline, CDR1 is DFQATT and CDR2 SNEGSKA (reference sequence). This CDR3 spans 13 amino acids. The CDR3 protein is CSALYGGTDTQYF. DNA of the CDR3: TGCAGTGCTCTATATGGGGGCACAGATACGCAGTATTTT.

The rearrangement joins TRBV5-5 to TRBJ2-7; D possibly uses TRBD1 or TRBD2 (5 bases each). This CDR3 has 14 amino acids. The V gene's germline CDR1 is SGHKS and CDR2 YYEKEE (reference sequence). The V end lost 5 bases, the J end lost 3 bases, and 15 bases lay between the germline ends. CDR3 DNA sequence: TGTGCCAGCAGGGGGGACGGGCGCATCTACGAGCAGTACTTC. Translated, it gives CASRGDGRIYEQYF.

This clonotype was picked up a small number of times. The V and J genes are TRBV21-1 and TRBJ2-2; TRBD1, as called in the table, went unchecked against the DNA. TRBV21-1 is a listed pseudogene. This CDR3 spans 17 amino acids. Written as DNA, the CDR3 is TGTGCCAGCAGCAACCCGGGGACAGGGGGCAAGTATGGGGAGCTGTTTTTT. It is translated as CASSNPGTGGKYGELFF.

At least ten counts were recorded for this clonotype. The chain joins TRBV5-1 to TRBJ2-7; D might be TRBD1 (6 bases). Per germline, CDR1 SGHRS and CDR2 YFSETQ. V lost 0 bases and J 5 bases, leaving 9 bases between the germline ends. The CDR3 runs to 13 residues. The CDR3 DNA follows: TGCGCCAGCAGCTTGGCCAGGGGCCACGAGCAGTACTTC. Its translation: CASSLARGHEQYF. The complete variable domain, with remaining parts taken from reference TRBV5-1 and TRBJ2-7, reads KAGVTQTPRYLIKTRGQQVTLSCSPISGHRSVSWYQQTPGQGLQFLFEYFSETQRNKGNFPGRFSGRQFSNSRSEMNVSTLELGDSALYLCASSLARGHEQYFGPGTRLTVT.

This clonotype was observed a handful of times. The CDR3 DNA follows: TGCAGCGTTGAAGGCCTGGTATTTGGGCAGTTCTTC. Amino acid sequence: CSVEGLVFGQFF. The chain has TRBV29-1 and TRBJ2-1; D gene uncertain. The V gene's germline CDR1 is SQVTM and CDR2 ANQGSEA. The CDR3 is 12 residues long. Trimming cost V 1 base and J 12 bases, with 13 bases left between them.

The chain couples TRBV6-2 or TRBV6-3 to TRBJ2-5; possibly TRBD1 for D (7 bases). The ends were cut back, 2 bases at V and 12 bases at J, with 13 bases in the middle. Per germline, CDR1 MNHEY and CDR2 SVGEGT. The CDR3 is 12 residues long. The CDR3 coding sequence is TGTGCCAGCAGTTACCCTCGCAGGGGGGAGTACTTC. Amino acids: CASSYPRRGEYF.

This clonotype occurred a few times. This CDR3 reads CASTSWTSPQETQYF. Here the CDR3 DNA reads TGTGCCAGCACCTCCTGGACTAGTCCCCAAGAGACCCAGTACTTC. This rearrangement joins TRBV25-1 to TRBJ2-5; 7 bases are a match to TRBD2. The CDR3 sequence is 15 residues long. Germline V gene sequence: CDR1 MGHDK, CDR2 SYGVNS. V dropped 7 bases and J dropped 1; count of bases not matched to a gene: 9. The full variable domain, completed using reference TRBV25-1 and TRBJ2-5, is EADIYQTPRYLVIGTGKKITLECSQTMGHDKMYWYQQDPGMELHLIHYSYGVNSTEKGDLSSESTVSRIRTEHFPLTLESARPSHTSQYLCASTSWTSPQETQYFGPGTRLLVL.

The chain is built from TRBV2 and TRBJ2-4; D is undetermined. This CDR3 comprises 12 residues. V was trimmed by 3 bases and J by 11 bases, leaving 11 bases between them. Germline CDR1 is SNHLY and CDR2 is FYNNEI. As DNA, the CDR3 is TGTGCCAGCAGTGACTCCGGCACTGTTCAGTACTTC. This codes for CASSDSGTVQYF.

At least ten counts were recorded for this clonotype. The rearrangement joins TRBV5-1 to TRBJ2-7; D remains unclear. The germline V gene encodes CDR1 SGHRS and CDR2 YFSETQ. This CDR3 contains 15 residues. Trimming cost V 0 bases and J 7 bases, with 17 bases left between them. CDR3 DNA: TGCGCCAGCAGCTTGGCCGAGGCAGGAAGAAAAGAGCAGTACTTC. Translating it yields CASSLAEAGRKEQYF. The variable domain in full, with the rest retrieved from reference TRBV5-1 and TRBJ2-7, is KAGVTQTPRYLIKTRGQQVTLSCSPISGHRSVSWYQQTPGQGLQFLFEYFSETQRNKGNFPGRFSGRQFSNSRSEMNVSTLELGDSALYLCASSLAEAGRKEQYFGPGTRLTVT.

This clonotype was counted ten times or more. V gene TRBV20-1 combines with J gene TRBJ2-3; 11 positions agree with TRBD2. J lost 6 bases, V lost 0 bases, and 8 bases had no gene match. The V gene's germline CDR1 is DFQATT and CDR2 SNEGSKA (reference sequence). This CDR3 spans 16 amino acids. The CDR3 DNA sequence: TGCAGTGCTAGAGATCGAGTAGCGGGAGGGTCCGATACGCAGTATTTT. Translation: CSARDRVAGGSDTQYF.

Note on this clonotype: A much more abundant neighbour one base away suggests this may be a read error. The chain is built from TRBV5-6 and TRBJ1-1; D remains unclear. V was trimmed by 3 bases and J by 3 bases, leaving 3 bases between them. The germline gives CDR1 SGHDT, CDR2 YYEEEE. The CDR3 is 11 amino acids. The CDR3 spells CASSSDTEAFF. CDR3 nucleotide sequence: TGTGCCAGCAGCTCGGACACTGAAGCTTTCTTT.

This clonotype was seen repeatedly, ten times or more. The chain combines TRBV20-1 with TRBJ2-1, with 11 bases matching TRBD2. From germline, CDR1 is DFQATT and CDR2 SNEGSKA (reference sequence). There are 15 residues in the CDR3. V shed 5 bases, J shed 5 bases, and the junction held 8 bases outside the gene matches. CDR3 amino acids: CSAVTSGSPNNEQFF. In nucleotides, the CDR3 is TGCAGTGCTGTAACTAGCGGGAGTCCGAACAATGAGCAGTTCTTC.

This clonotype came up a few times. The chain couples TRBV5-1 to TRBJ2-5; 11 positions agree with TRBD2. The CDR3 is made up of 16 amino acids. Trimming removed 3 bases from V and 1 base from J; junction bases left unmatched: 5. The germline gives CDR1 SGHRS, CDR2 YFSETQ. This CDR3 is CASSYSSGGFQETQYF. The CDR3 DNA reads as TGCGCCAGCAGCTACTCTAGCGGGGGGTTCCAAGAGACCCAGTACTTC. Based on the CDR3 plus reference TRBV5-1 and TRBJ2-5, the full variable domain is KAGVTQTPRYLIKTRGQQVTLSCSPISGHRSVSWYQQTPGQGLQFLFEYFSETQRNKGNFPGRFSGRQFSNSRSEMNVSTLELGDSALYLCASSYSSGGFQETQYFGPGTRLLVL.

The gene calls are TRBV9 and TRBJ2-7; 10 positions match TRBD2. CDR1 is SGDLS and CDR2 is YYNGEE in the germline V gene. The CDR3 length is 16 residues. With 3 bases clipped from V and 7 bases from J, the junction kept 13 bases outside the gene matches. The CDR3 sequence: CASSATSGVSGGEQYF. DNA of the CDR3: TGTGCCAGCAGCGCCACTAGCGGGGTCTCGGGAGGAGAGCAGTACTTC.

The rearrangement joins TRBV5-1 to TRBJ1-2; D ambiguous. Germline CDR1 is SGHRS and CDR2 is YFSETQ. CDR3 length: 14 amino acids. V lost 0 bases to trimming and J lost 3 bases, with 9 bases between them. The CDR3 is CASSLDSVYYGYTF. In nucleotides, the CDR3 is TGCGCCAGCAGCTTGGACTCAGTATACTATGGCTACACCTTC.

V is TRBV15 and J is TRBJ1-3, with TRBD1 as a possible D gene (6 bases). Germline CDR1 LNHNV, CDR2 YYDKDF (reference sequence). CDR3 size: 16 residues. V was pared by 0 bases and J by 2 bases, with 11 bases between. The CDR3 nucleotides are TGTGCCACCAGCAGAGATCGAAAGGGGGCTGGAAACACCATATATTTT. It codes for CATSRDRKGAGNTIYF.

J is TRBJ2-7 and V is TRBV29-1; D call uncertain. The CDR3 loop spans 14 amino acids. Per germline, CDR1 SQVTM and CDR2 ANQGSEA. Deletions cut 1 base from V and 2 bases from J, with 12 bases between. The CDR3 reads CSVEGHFNPYEQYF. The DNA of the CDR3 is TGCAGCGTTGAAGGCCACTTTAACCCCTACGAGCAGTACTTC.

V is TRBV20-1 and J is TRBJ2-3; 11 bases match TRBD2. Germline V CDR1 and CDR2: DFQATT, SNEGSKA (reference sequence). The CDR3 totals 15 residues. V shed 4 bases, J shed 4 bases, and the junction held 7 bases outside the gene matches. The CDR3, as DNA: TGCAGTGCTACCCATACTAGCGGGAGAGCAGATACGCAGTATTTT. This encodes CSATHTSGRADTQYF.

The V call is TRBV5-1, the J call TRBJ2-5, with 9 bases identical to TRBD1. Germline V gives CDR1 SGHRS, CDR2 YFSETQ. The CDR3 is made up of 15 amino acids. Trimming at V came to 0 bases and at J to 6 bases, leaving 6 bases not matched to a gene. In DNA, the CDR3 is TGCGCCAGCAGCTTGGGGGACAGGGAGGCAAAGACCCAGTACTTC. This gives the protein CASSLGDREAKTQYF.

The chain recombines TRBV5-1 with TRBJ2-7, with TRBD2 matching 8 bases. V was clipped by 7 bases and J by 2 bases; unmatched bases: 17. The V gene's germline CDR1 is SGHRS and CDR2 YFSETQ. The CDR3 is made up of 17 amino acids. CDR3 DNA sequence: TGCGCCAGCGCCGCCGGGACTAGATGGCCCCGGACCTACGAGCAGTACTTC. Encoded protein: CASAAGTRWPRTYEQYF.

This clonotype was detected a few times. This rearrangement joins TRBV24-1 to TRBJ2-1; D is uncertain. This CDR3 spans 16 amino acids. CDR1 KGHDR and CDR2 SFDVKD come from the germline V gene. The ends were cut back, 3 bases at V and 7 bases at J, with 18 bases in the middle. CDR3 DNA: TGTGCCACCAGTGATCCTCAACTTCACGGTAGGAATGAGCAGTTCTTC. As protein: CATSDPQLHGRNEQFF.

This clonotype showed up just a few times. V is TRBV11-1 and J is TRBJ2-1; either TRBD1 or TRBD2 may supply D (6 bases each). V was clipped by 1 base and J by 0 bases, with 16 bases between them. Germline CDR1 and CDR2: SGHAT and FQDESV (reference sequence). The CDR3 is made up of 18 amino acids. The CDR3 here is CASSLGPEGGSSYNEQFF. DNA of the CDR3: TGTGCCAGCAGCTTAGGTCCGGAAGGGGGGAGCTCCTACAATGAGCAGTTCTTC.

In nucleotides, the CDR3 is TGCGCCAGCAGCCCCCAAGCGGGGTTAAACGAGCAGTACTTC. Its protein product is CASSPQAGLNEQYF. The chain uses TRBV5-1 and TRBJ2-7; the match to TRBD2 covers 7 bases. This CDR3 contains 14 residues. Unmatched junction bases numbered 9, after V lost 4 bases and J lost 5 bases. CDR1 and CDR2 (germline): SGHRS, YFSETQ.

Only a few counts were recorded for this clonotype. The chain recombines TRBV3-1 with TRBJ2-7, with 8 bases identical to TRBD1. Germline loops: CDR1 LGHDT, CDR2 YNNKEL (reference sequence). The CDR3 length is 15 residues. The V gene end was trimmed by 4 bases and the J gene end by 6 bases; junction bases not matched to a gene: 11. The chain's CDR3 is CASSPPGQGSPEQYF. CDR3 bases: TGTGCCAGCAGCCCCCCCGGACAGGGATCCCCCGAGCAGTACTTC.

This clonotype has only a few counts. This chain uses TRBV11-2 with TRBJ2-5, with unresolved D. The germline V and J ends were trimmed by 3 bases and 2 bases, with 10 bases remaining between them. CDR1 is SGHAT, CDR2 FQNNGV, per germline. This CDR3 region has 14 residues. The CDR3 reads CASSLPALQETQYF. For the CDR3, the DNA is TGTGCCAGCAGCTTGCCCGCTTTGCAAGAGACCCAGTACTTC.

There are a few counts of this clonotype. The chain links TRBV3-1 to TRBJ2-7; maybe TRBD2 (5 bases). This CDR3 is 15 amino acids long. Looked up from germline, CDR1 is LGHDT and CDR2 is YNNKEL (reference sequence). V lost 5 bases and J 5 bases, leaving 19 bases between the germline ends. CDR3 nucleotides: TGTGCCAGCAGCGTTAGGAGCGGAGTCCCCAACGAGCAGTACTTC. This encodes CASSVRSGVPNEQYF.

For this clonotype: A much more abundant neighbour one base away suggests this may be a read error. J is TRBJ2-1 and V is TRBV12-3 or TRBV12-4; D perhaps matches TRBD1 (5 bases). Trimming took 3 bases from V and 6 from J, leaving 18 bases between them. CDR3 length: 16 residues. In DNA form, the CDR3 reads TGTGCCAGCAGTTTCCCGACAGAGTCCTTCTGCAATGAGCAGTTCTTC. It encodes CASSFPTESFCNEQFF.

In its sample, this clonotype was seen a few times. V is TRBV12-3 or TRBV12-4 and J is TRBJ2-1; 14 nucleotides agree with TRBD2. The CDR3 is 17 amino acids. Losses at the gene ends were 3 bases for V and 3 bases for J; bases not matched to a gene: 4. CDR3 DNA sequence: TGTGCCAGCAGTTTCCGGACTAGCGGGAGGCACTACAATGAGCAGTTCTTC. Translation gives CASSFRTSGRHYNEQFF.